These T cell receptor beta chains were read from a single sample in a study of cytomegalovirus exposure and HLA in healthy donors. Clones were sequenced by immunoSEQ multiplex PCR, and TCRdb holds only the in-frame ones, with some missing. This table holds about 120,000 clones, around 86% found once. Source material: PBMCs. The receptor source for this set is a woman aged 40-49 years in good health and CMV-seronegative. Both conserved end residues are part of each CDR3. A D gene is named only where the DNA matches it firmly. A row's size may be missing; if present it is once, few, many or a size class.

CASSELSNQPQHF TGTGCCAGCAGCGAACTTAGCAATCAGCCCCAGCATTTT . TRBV6-1 few TRBJ1-5
CASSKALFGTSGKETQYF TGTGCCAGCAGTAAGGCTCTTTTCGGGACTAGCGGGAAAGAGACCCAGTACTTC TRBD2 TRBV2 . TRBJ2-5
CASSLTASGLYEQYF TGTGCCAGCAGTTTAACGGCTAGCGGCCTCTACGAGCAGTACTTC TRBD2 TRBV27 . TRBJ2-7
CSAEAASGPKETQYF TGCAGCGCCGAGGCCGCTAGCGGACCTAAAGAGACCCAGTACTTC TRBD2 TRBV29-1 . TRBJ2-5
CASIGPNTGELFF TGTGCCAGCATCGGTCCGAACACCGGGGAGCTGTTTTTT . TRBV2 . TRBJ2-2
CASSQASGYQETQYF TGCGCCAGCAGCCAAGCGTCGGGGTACCAAGAGACCCAGTACTTC . TRBV4-3 . TRBJ2-5
CASSLALGNTIYF TGTGCCAGCAGTTTAGCACTTGGAAACACCATATATTTT . TRBV27 once TRBJ1-3
CASSYLRGLTYEQYF TGTGCCAGCAGTTACCTCAGGGGGCTAACGTACGAGCAGTACTTC TRBD1 TRBV6-5 . TRBJ2-7
CASSPDSLGQVNYGYTF TGTGCCAGCAGCCCAGATTCGTTGGGACAAGTAAACTATGGCTACACCTTC . TRBV4-2 . TRBJ1-2
CASSLAGGYEQYF TGTGCCAGCAGCTTAGCAGGGGGCTACGAGCAGTACTTC . TRBV7-2 . TRBJ2-7
CASSLMGGTSYEQYF TGTGCCAGCAGCTTAATGGGGGGGACCTCCTACGAGCAGTACTTC TRBD2 TRBV7-3 . TRBJ2-7
CASRKVRRQEMNTEAFF TGTGCCAGTAGAAAGGTTCGAAGACAGGAGATGAACACCGAAGCTTTCTTT . TRBV19 . TRBJ1-1
CASSSERSNQPQHF TGTGCCAGCAGCTCCGAGCGATCCAATCAGCCCCAGCATTTT . TRBV7-9 . TRBJ1-5
CASSRQGASNQPQHF TGTGCCAGCTCACGACAGGGGGCGAGCAATCAGCCCCAGCATTTT TRBD1 TRBV18 . TRBJ1-5
CASSPTPPGILNQPQHF TGTGCCAGCAGTCCGACCCCCCCAGGCATACTCAATCAGCCCCAGCATTTT . TRBV27 . TRBJ1-5
CASSPSYGGTNEKLFF TGTGCCAGCAGCCCGAGTTACGGTGGAACTAATGAAAAACTGTTTTTT . TRBV28 . TRBJ1-4
CASSFAGWNYGYTF TGTGCCAGCAGCTTCGCAGGGTGGAACTATGGCTACACCTTC . TRBV5-4 . TRBJ1-2
CASRWAPSTEAFF TGCGCCAGCAGGTGGGCACCCAGCACTGAAGCTTTCTTT . TRBV10-1 . TRBJ1-1
CATSPGSSYNEQFF TGTGCCACCAGCCCCGGGAGCTCCTACAATGAGCAGTTCTTC . TRBV15 . TRBJ2-1
CASSPQGQGGKNTEAFF TGTGCCAGCAGCCCCCAAGGACAGGGCGGTAAGAACACTGAAGCTTTCTTT TRBD1 TRBV4-2 few TRBJ1-1
CASTTDTYEQYF TGTGCCAGCACCACGGACACCTACGAGCAGTACTTC . TRBV2 few TRBJ2-7
CASSRLAGNYEQYF TGTGCCAGTAGTCGTCTAGCGGGGAACTACGAGCAGTACTTC TRBD2 TRBV19 . TRBJ2-7
CASKGQGENYGYTF TGTGCCAGCAAAGGACAGGGGGAGAACTATGGCTACACCTTC TRBD1 TRBV27 . TRBJ1-2
CASSIGTPNRYGYTF TGTGCCAGTAGTATCGGGACTCCCAACCGCTATGGCTACACCTTC . TRBV19 . TRBJ1-2
CASSMGSGQGDAKNIQYF TGTGCCAGTAGTATGGGGTCTGGGCAGGGGGACGCCAAAAACATTCAGTACTTC TRBD1 TRBV19 . TRBJ2-4
CASSFTTMNTGELFF TGTGCCAGCAGTTTTACTACTATGAACACCGGGGAGCTGTTTTTT . TRBV11-3 . TRBJ2-2
CASIINGDRGRKGTDTQYF TGTGCCAGCATTATAAACGGGGACAGGGGGCGCAAAGGGACAGATACGCAGTATTTT TRBD1 TRBV11-3 . TRBJ2-3
CASSELGGQKETQYF TGTGCCAGCAGTGAACTAGGGGGACAGAAAGAGACCCAGTACTTC TRBD1 TRBV25-1 . TRBJ2-5
CASILMDMTNTEAFF TGTGCCAGCATTCTCATGGACATGACGAACACTGAAGCTTTCTTT . TRBV6-1 . TRBJ1-1
CASSLALLPSTDTQYF TGTGCCAGCAGCTTAGCGCTCCTACCGTCAACAGATACGCAGTATTTT . TRBV7-9 . TRBJ2-3
CASSPLLSYEQYF TGTGCCAGCAGCCCCTTATTATCCTACGAGCAGTACTTC . TRBV7-6 . TRBJ2-7
CASSHQGAPLDTQYF TGTGCCAGCAGTCACCAGGGGGCCCCTCTTGATACGCAGTATTTT TRBD1 TRBV6-5 few TRBJ2-3
CASSQYGGDLYDTIYF TGTGCCAGCAGCCAATATGGGGGGGACTTATACGACACCATATATTTT . TRBV7-8 . TRBJ1-3
CASSQYRGNVEQYF TGTGCCAGCAGCCAATATCGGGGGAATGTCGAGCAGTACTTC . TRBV28 once TRBJ2-7
CASSFPLSGAVAGELFF TGTGCCAGCAGCTTTCCCCTGTCGGGAGCTGTTGCCGGGGAGCTGTTTTTT . TRBV12-1 . TRBJ2-2
CASSAPGANYGYTF TGTGCCAGCAGTGCTCCAGGGGCTAACTATGGCTACACCTTC . TRBV25-1 few TRBJ1-2
CASSVGVGGREDEQYF TGTGCCAGCAGCGTAGGGGTTGGCGGGAGGGAAGACGAGCAGTACTTC TRBD2 TRBV9 . TRBJ2-7
CASSIAAGATNYGYTF TGTGCCAGTAGTATAGCAGCAGGGGCAACTAACTATGGCTACACCTTC . TRBV19 . TRBJ1-2
CASSEAEGTNYGYTF TGTGCCAGCAGTGAAGCGGAGGGCACTAACTATGGCTACACCTTC . TRBV2 . TRBJ1-2
CASSQDFTSGTDTQYF TGTGCCAGCAGCCAAGATTTCACTAGCGGCACAGATACGCAGTATTTT TRBD2 TRBV4-2 . TRBJ2-3
CASSIGGQRAFF TGTGCCAGTAGTATAGGTGGACAGAGGGCTTTCTTT . TRBV19 few TRBJ1-1
CASRGSGNTGELFF TGCGCCAGCAGGGGGAGTGGGAACACCGGGGAGCTGTTTTTT . TRBV5-1 . TRBJ2-2